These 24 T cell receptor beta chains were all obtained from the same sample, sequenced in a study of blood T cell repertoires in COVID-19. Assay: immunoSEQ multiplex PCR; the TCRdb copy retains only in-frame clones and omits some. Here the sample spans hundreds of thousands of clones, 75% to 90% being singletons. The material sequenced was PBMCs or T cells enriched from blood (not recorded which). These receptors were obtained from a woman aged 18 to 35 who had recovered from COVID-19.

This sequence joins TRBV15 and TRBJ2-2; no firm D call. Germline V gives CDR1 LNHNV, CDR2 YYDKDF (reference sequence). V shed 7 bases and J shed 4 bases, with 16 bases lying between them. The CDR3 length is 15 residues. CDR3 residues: CATKRGELGTGELFF. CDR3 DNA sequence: TGTGCCACCAAGAGAGGCGAGTTGGGCACCGGGGAGCTGTTTTTT.

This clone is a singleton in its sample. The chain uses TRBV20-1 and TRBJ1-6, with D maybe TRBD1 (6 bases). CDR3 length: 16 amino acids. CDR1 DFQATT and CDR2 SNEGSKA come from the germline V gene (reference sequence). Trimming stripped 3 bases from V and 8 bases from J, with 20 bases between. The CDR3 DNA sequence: TGCAGTGCTAGTGAGTTAAGGCACCCAGGGGATTCACCCCTCCACTTT. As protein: CSASELRHPGDSPLHF.

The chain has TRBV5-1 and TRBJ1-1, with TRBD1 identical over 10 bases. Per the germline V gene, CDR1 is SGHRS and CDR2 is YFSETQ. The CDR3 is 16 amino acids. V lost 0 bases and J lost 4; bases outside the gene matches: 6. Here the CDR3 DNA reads TGCGCCAGCAGCTTGGGACAGGGGGCGCACAGCACTGAAGCTTTCTTT. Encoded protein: CASSLGQGAHSTEAFF.

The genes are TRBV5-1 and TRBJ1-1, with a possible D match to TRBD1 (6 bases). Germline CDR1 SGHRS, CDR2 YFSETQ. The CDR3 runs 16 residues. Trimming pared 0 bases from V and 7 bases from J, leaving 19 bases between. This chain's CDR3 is CASSLVAGVGLGEAFF. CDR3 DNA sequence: TGCGCCAGCAGCTTGGTGGCAGGGGTGGGGTTAGGTGAAGCTTTCTTT.

Here the CDR3 reads CASSKWGGASTDTQYF. The DNA for the CDR3 is TGTGCCAGCAGTAAATGGGGGGGGGCGAGCACAGATACGCAGTATTTT. This chain uses TRBV27 with TRBJ2-3, with D possibly TRBD2 on 7 matching bases. Germline V lookup: CDR1 MNHEY, CDR2 SMNVEV (reference sequence). The CDR3 covers 16 residues. V lost 5 bases and J 0 bases, leaving 15 bases between the germline ends.

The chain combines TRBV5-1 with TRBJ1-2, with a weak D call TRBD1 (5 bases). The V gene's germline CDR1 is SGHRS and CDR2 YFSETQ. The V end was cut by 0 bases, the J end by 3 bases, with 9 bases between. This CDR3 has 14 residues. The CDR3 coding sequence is TGCGCCAGCAGCTTGGATGTAGGGGACTATGGCTACACCTTC. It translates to CASSLDVGDYGYTF.

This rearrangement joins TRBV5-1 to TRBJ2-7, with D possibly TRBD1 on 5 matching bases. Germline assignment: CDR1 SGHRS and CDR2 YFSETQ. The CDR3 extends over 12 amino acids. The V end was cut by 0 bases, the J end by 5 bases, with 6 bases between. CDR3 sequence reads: CASSLGGHEQYF. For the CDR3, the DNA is TGCGCCAGCAGCTTGGGGGGCCACGAGCAGTACTTC.

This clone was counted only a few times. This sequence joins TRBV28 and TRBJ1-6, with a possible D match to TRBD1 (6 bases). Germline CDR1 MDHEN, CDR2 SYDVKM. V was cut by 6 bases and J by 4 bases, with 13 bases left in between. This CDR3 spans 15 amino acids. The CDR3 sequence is CASSFLQGYNSPLHF. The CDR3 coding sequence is TGTGCCAGCAGCTTTCTACAGGGATATAATTCACCCCTCCACTTT.

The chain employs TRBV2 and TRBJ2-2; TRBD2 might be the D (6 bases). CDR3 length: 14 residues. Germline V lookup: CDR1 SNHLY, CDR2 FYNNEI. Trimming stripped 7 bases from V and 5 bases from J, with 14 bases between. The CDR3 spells CASTGGRLTGELFF. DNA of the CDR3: TGTGCCAGCACCGGGGGACGGCTGACCGGGGAGCTGTTTTTT.

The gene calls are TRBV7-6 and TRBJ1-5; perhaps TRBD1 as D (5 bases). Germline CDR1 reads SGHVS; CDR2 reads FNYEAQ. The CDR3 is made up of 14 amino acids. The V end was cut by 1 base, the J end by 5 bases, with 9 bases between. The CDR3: CASSLGGADQPQHF. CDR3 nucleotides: TGTGCCAGCAGCTTAGGGGGCGCGGATCAGCCCCAGCATTTT. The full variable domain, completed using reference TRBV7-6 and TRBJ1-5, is GAGVSQSPRYKVTKRGQDVALRCDPISGHVSLYWYRQALGQGPEFLTYFNYEAQQDKSGLPNDRFSAERPEGSISTLTIQRTEQRDSAMYRCASSLGGADQPQHFGDGTRLSIL.

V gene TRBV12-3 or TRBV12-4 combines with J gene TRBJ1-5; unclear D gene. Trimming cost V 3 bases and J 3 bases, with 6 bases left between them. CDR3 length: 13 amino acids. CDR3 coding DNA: TGTGCCAGCAGTTTTAATCTCAATCAGCCCCAGCATTTT. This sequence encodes CASSFNLNQPQHF.

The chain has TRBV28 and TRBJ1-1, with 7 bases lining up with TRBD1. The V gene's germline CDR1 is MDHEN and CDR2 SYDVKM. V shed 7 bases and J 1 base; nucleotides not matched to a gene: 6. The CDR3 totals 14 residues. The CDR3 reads CASNENRGNTEAFF. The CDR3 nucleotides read TGTGCCAGCAATGAAAACAGGGGGAACACTGAAGCTTTCTTT.

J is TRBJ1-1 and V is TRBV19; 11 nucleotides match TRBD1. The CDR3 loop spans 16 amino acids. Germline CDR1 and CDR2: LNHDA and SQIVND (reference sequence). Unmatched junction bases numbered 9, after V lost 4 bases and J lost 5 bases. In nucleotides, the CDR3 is TGTGCCAGTAGTACCCCGGGACAGGGGGTGAGGACTGAAGCTTTCTTT. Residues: CASSTPGQGVRTEAFF.

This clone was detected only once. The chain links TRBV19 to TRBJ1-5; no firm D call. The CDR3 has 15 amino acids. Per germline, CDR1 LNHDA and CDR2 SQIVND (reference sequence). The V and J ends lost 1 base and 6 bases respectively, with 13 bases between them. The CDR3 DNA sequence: TGTGCCAGTAGTATAGTCGCTCCGGGAGTTCAGCCCCAGCATTTT. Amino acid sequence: CASSIVAPGVQPQHF.

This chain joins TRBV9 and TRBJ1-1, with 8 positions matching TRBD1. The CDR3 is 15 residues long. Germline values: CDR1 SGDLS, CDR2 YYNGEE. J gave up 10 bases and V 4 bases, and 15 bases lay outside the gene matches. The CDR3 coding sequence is TGTGCCAGCAGCCGAGCACAGGGGGACGAGGTTGGAGCTTTCTTT. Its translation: CASSRAQGDEVGAFF.

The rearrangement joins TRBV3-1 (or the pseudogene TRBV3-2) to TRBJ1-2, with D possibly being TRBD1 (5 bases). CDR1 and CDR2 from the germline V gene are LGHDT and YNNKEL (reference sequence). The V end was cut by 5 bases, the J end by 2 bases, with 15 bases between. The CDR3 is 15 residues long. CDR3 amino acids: CASSYVTESNYGYTF. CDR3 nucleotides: TGTGCCAGCAGCTACGTGACAGAATCGAACTATGGCTACACCTTC.

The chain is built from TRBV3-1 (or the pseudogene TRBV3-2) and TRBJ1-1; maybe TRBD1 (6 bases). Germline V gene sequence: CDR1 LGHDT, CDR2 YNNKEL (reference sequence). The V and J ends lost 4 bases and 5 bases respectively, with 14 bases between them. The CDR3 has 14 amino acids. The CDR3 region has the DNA TGTGCCAGCAGCCCATTACAGGGAGGGACTGAAGCTTTCTTT. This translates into CASSPLQGGTEAFF.

CDR3 residues: CAWSVVDSNQPQHF. CDR3 nucleotide sequence: TGTGCCTGGAGTGTAGTAGATAGCAATCAGCCCCAGCATTTT. This chain links TRBV30 with TRBJ1-5; no reliable D call. Germline assignment: CDR1 GTSNPN and CDR2 SVGIG (reference sequence). The CDR3 extends over 14 amino acids. V lost 0 bases and J lost 0, with 6 bases in between. Full variable domain (rest looked up from reference TRBV30 and TRBJ1-5): SQTIHQWPATLVQPVGSPLSLECTVEGTSNPNLYWYRQAAGRGLQLLFYSVGIGQISSEVPQNLSASRPQDRQFILSSKKLLLSDSGFYLCAWSVVDSNQPQHFGDGTRLSIL.

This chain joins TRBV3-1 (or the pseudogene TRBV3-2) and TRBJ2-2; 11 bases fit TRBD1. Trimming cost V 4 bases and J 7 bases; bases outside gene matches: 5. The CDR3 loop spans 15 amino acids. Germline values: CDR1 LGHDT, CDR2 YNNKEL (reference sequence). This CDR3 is CASSPGQGDFGELFF. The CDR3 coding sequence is TGTGCCAGCAGCCCGGGACAGGGGGATTTCGGGGAGCTGTTTTTT.

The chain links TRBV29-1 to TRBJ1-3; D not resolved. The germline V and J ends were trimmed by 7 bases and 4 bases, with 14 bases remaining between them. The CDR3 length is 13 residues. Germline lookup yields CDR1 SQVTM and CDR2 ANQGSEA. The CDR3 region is CSAQDTTGNTIYF. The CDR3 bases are TGCAGCGCCCAAGACACAACGGGAAACACCATATATTTT.

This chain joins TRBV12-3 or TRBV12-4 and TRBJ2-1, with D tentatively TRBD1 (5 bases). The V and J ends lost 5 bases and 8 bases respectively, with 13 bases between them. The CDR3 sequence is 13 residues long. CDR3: CASSRRGSDEQFF. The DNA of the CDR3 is TGTGCCAGCAGTCGAAGGGGTTCAGATGAGCAGTTCTTC.

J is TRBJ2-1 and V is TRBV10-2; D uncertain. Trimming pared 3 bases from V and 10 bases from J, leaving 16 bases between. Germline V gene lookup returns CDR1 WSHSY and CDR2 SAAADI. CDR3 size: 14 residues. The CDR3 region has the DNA TGCGCCAGCAGTGACGCGGTTCCCGTCAGCGAGCAGTTCTTC. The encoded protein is CASSDAVPVSEQFF.

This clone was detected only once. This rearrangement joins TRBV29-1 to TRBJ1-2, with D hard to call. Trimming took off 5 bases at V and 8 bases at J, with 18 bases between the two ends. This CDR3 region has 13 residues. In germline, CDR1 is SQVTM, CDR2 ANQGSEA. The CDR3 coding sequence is TGCAGCGTTCAAAAACCGGGTCTCGGGGGCTACACCTTC. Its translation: CSVQKPGLGGYTF.

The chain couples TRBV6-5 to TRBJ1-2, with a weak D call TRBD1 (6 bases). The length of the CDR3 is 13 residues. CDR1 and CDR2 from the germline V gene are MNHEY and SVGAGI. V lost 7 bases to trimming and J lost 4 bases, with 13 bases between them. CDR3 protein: CASTHRDTYGYTF. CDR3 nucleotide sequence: TGTGCCAGCACCCACCGGGACACCTATGGCTACACCTTC.